This T cell receptor (beta chain) was sequenced in a study of identical twins. Findings and caveats of the study: Conclusions were based on cross-sectional statistical analysis, without following the same donors.

Comments on this clonotype: Its target is unknown.

One entry per CDR3 protein results from TCRdb running MiXCR on the 5' RACE reads. The table has 200,000 to 250,000 distinct CDR3 sequences, more than 9.5% seen once; the top ten hold more than 3.5%. From germline, CDR1 is LGHNT and CDR2 FRNRAP. The CDR3 runs to 11 residues. The V gene lost 3 bases and the J gene lost 6 bases, with 4 bases spanning the gap. Another study also made use of these data, one on yellow fever vaccine responses in identical twins. That work states: Twins reportedly mounted vaccine T cell responses that seemed partly convergent, partly personalized.

Sequenced sample: memory (CD45RO+) T cells sorted from blood. J is TRBJ2-3 and V is TRBV12-5; D not resolved. The receptor was derived from a young woman in good health. The CDR3 is CASGLSDTQYF. As DNA, the CDR3 is TGTGCTAGTGGTTTATCGGATACGCAGTATTTT.